The clone carrying this TCR beta chain was seen many times. Antigen specificity is unknown. For TCR beta, libraries came from iRepertoire HTBI primers and Arm-PCR of CDR3 regions. A single record per CDR3 protein comes from TCRdb applying MiXCR to the multiplex PCR reads. The profile covers 560,000 or so distinct CDR3 sequences, with more than 15% appearing a single time and 12% taken by the ten largest. The time point: newly diagnosed GD, antithyroid drugs for less than 3 months. RNA extracted from PBMCs served as the sequencing template. Graves' disease diagnosis relied on American Thyroid Association guidelines. These data originate in a study of regulatory T cells in long-lasting Graves disease. Across the study: For a period under 3 months, newly diagnosed Graves' patients had taken antithyroid drugs. General study points: Having few samples may have compromised the accuracy.

Germline V lookup: CDR1 DFQATT, CDR2 SNEGSKA (reference sequence). Trimming cost V 3 bases and J 3 bases; bases outside gene matches: 2. The CDR3 has 12 amino acids. The same data also went into a second study, on T cells in Graves' hyperthyroidism and ophthalmopathy.

This chain connects TRBV20-1 to TRBJ2-7; 7 positions match TRBD2. The clonotype comes from a man between 18 and 29 years old with Graves disease. The source material was peripheral blood mononuclear cells (PBMCs), sampled at new diagnosis, from a patient treated with antithyroid drugs. CDR3 in DNA: TGCAGTGCTAGCGGGACTAACTACGAGCAGTACTTC. Translation: CSASGTNYEQYF.